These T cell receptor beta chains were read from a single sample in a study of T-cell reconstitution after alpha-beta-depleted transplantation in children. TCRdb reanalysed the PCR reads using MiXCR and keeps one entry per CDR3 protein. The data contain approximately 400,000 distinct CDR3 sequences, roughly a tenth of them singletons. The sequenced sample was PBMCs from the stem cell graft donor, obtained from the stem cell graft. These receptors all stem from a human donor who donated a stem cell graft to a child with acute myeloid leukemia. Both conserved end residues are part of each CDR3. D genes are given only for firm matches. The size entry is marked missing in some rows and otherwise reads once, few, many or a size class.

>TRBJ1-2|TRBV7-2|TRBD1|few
CASNTGQGANGYTF
TGTGCCAGCAATACGGGACAGGGGGCAAATGGCTACACCTTC
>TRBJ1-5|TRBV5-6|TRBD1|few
CASSNKGTGNQPQHF
TGTGCCAGCAGTAATAAGGGGACAGGCAATCAGCCCCAGCATTTT
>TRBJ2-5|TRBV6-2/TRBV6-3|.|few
CASSSVWGPETQYF
TGTGCCAGCAGTTCGGTCTGGGGTCCGGAGACCCAGTACTTC
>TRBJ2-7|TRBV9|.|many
CASTTGTQAYEQYF
TGTGCCAGCACCACCGGGACACAGGCCTACGAGCAGTACTTC
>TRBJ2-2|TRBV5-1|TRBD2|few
CASSLVVAGGTGELFF
TGCGCCAGCAGCTTGGTAGTAGCGGGAGGCACCGGGGAGCTGTTTTTT
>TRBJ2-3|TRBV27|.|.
CASSPATTIQLLSTDTQYF
TGTGCCAGCAGTCCAGCTACGACGATTCAACTACTTAGCACAGATACGCAGTATTTT
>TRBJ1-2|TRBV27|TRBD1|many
CASSPRTGSGYTF
TGTGCCAGCAGTCCTCGGACAGGTTCGGGCTACACCTTC
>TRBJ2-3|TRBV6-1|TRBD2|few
CASSAFPTSAGTDTQYF
TGTGCCAGCAGCGCCTTCCCGACTAGCGCCGGCACAGATACGCAGTATTTT
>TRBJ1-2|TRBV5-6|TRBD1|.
CASSPLPGTASQIYGYTF
TGTGCCAGCAGCCCACTCCCCGGGACAGCTTCCCAAATATATGGCTACACCTTC
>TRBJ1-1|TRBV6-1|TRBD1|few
CASSTETGGLEEAFF
TGTGCCAGCAGCACGGAAACAGGGGGCTTAGAAGAAGCTTTCTTT
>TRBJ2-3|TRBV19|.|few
CASLDIFGTDTQYF
TGTGCCAGCTTAGACATATTTGGCACAGATACGCAGTATTTT
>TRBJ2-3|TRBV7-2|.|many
CASSSGLRLLGDTQYF
TGTGCCAGCAGCTCCGGACTACGGCTTTTAGGAGATACGCAGTATTTT
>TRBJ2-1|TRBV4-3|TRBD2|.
CASSQVLADPGDEQFF
TGCGCCAGCAGCCAAGTTCTAGCGGACCCCGGTGATGAGCAGTTCTTC
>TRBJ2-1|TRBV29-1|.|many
CSERVNYF
TGCAGCGAGAGAGTGAACTACTTC